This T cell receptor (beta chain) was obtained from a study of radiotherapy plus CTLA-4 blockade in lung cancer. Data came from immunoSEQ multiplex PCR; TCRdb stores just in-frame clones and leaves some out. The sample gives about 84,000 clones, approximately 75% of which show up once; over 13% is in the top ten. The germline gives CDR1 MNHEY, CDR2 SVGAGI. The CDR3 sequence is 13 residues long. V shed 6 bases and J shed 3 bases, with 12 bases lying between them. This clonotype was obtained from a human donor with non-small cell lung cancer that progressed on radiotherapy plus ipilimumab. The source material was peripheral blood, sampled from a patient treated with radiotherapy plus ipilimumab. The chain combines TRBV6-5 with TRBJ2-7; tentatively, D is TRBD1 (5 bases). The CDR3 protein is CASREGVNYEQYF. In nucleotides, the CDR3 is TGTGCCAGCAGGGAAGGGGTGAACTACGAGCAGTACTTC.